The 21 T cell receptor beta chains below were found in one sample sequenced in a study of T cell responses to AZD1222 COVID-19 vaccine. Method: immunoSEQ multiplex PCR; TCRdb's copy keeps in-frame clones and lacks some. Of under 35,000 clones listed, 85% to 90% are singletons. The sample consisted of peripheral blood, taken 28 days after the second AZD1222 dose. These receptors came from an adult who received the AZD1222 COVID-19 vaccine.

V usage is TRBV7-2 and J usage is TRBJ1-4; D gene uncertain. The CDR3 runs 15 residues. From germline, CDR1 is SGHTA and CDR2 FQGNSA. The ends were cut back, 2 bases at V and 8 bases at J, with 15 bases in the middle. The DNA for the CDR3 is TGTGCCAGCAGCTTATCAGGTTCCCGAGGGGAAAAACTGTTTTTT. Its translation: CASSLSGSRGEKLFF.

The genes are TRBV7-3 and TRBJ2-2, with 12 nucleotides matching TRBD2. The trim removed 2 bases at V and 1 base at J, leaving 5 bases unmatched. The CDR3 totals 18 residues. CDR1 and CDR2 (germline): SGHTA, FQGTGA. In DNA form, the CDR3 reads TGTGCCAGCAGCTTATATCCTAGCGGGAGGGGGAACACCGGGGAGCTGTTTTTT. Translation: CASSLYPSGRGNTGELFF. The full variable domain, rest sourced from reference TRBV7-3 and TRBJ2-2, is GAGVSQTPSNKVTEKGKYVELRCDPISGHTALYWYRQSLGQGPEFLIYFQGTGAADDSGLPNDRFFAVRPEGSVSTLKIQRTERGDSAVYLCASSLYPSGRGNTGELFFGEGSRLTVL.

This sequence joins TRBV5-1 and TRBJ2-3; TRBD2 matches 8 bases. Trimming took 1 base from V and 6 from J; bases not matched to a gene: 10. Germline V lookup: CDR1 SGHRS, CDR2 YFSETQ. CDR3 size: 16 residues. CDR3 sequence reads: CASSLRDGRAGDTQYF. CDR3 in DNA: TGCGCCAGCAGCTTGAGGGACGGGAGGGCCGGTGATACGCAGTATTTT.

This chain uses TRBV12-3 or TRBV12-4 with TRBJ2-7; D gene uncertain. The CDR3 has 13 residues. Trimming pared 5 bases from V and 0 bases from J, leaving 8 bases between. CDR3 in amino acids: CASSHSSSYEQYF. The DNA for the CDR3 is TGTGCCAGCAGTCACAGTTCCTCCTACGAGCAGTACTTC.

This rearrangement joins TRBV5-5 to TRBJ1-5; tentative D call: TRBD1 (5 bases). Germline V gives CDR1 SGHKS, CDR2 YYEKEE (reference sequence). The CDR3 sequence is 16 residues long. V lost 3 bases and J lost 6, with 19 bases in between. In nucleotides, the CDR3 is TGTGCCAGCAGCTCGCGAGATCAGGGTCTCGGTCAGCCCCAGCATTTT. This encodes CASSSRDQGLGQPQHF.

This clone was observed a single time. The chain recombines TRBV15 with TRBJ2-3, with a weak D call TRBD1 (7 bases). There are 18 residues in the CDR3. V dropped 0 bases and J dropped 4 bases, with 20 bases sitting between them. The germline gives CDR1 LNHNV, CDR2 YYDKDF (reference sequence). The CDR3 sequence is CATSREARTGLSADTQYF. The CDR3 DNA reads TGTGCCACCAGCAGAGAAGCCAGGACAGGACTAAGTGCAGATACGCAGTATTTT.

The chain recombines TRBV20-1 with TRBJ2-7; TRBD2 is a possible D gene (5 bases). The germline V gene has CDR1 DFQATT and CDR2 SNEGSKA (reference sequence). V was clipped by 3 bases and J by 0 bases, with 9 bases between them. The CDR3 runs to 13 residues. The CDR3 DNA sequence: TGCAGTGCTAGTTCGGGAAGCTCCTACGAGCAGTACTTC. This codes for CSASSGSSYEQYF.

This clone was observed a handful of times. CDR3 nucleotide sequence: TGTGCCAGCAGCTTTCAGGGGACTGAAGCTTTCTTT. Encoded protein: CASSFQGTEAFF. V gene TRBV5-4 combines with J gene TRBJ1-1, with a weak D call TRBD1 (6 bases). Trimming shortened V by 2 bases and J by 5 bases, and 7 bases separated the two germline ends. The CDR3 covers 12 residues. Germline assignment: CDR1 SGHNT and CDR2 YYREEE (reference sequence).

This rearrangement joins TRBV27 to TRBJ2-1, with 12 positions matching TRBD1. This CDR3 has 15 amino acids. The germline V gene encodes CDR1 MNHEY and CDR2 SMNVEV (reference sequence). J was trimmed by 4 bases and V by 7 bases; bases with no gene match: 5. CDR3 residues: CASTPGQGAYNEQFF. In DNA form, the CDR3 reads TGTGCCAGCACCCCGGGACAGGGGGCGTACAATGAGCAGTTCTTC.

CDR3 in amino acids: CASSPTEGSYGYTF. The CDR3, as DNA: TGCGCCAGCAGTCCTACAGAGGGCTCCTATGGCTACACCTTC. V is TRBV5-1 and J is TRBJ1-2; D remains ambiguous. Trimming stripped 5 bases from V and 4 bases from J, with 15 bases between. The length of the CDR3 is 14 residues. The V gene's germline CDR1 is SGHRS and CDR2 YFSETQ.

This clone was seen a few times. The V call is TRBV18, the J call TRBJ1-1; D ambiguous. The germline V gene encodes CDR1 KGHSH and CDR2 LQKENI. The ends were cut back, 5 bases at V and 5 bases at J, with 9 bases in the middle. This CDR3 has 12 amino acids. CDR3 residues: CASSFLETEAFF. The CDR3 DNA sequence: TGTGCCAGCTCATTTTTGGAAACTGAAGCTTTCTTT.

The genes are TRBV9 and TRBJ2-7, with no clear D. The CDR3 sequence is 14 residues long. Germline CDR1 and CDR2: SGDLS and YYNGEE. V was trimmed by 5 bases and J by 2 bases, leaving 14 bases between them. CDR3 sequence (DNA): TGTGCCAGCAGTCCGAATGAGGACGCCTACGAGCAGTACTTC. Encoded protein: CASSPNEDAYEQYF.

The CDR3 DNA sequence: TGTGCCAGTAGTAAAGGGTCCGGGACAGATTATCAGCCCCAGCATTTT. Its translation: CASSKGSGTDYQPQHF. The rearrangement joins TRBV19 to TRBJ1-5; 7 bases align to TRBD1. The ends lost 4 bases at V and 5 bases at J; junction bases unmatched: 11. CDR1 is LNHDA and CDR2 is SQIVND in the germline V gene (reference sequence). There are 16 residues in the CDR3.

The rearrangement links TRBV19 to TRBJ2-1; D not resolved. The length of the CDR3 is 12 residues. Germline-derived CDR1 and CDR2 are LNHDA and SQIVND (reference sequence). Trimming stripped 0 bases from V and 11 bases from J, with 8 bases between. The CDR3 region is CASSIESTKQFF. As DNA, the CDR3 is TGTGCCAGTAGTATAGAGTCCACCAAGCAGTTCTTC.

The chain uses TRBV28 and TRBJ2-3, with D unclear. The germline CDR1 and CDR2 sequences are MDHEN and SYDVKM. The CDR3 spans 14 residues. Trimming pared 3 bases from V and 0 bases from J, leaving 7 bases between. The CDR3 region has the DNA TGTGCCAGCAGTTTCGAATCCAGCACAGATACGCAGTATTTT. It yields the protein CASSFESSTDTQYF.

This clone has only a few counts. Here the CDR3 DNA reads TGTGCCAGCAGCTTACGGACAGGGTTGGACGAGCAGTACTTC. This gives the protein CASSLRTGLDEQYF. The chain carries TRBV5-5 and TRBJ2-7; 8 bases are a match to TRBD1. V shed 2 bases, J shed 5 bases, and the junction held 6 bases outside the gene matches. The CDR3 is made up of 14 amino acids. Germline V lookup: CDR1 SGHKS, CDR2 YYEKEE (reference sequence).

This clone was seen a few times. J is TRBJ1-1 and V is TRBV3-1 (or the pseudogene TRBV3-2), with 8 nucleotides matching TRBD1. The length of the CDR3 is 15 residues. From germline, CDR1 is LGHDT and CDR2 YNNKEL (reference sequence). Germline trimming cut 4 bases from V and 6 bases from J; bases unmatched to any gene: 10. This CDR3 is CASSPAEGQVPEAFF. The CDR3 nucleotides read TGTGCCAGCAGCCCGGCGGAGGGACAGGTCCCTGAAGCTTTCTTT.

This clone was seen a single time. The CDR3: CASSRQATAYSNQPQHF. CDR3 coding DNA: TGTGCCAGCAGCCGACAGGCGACAGCCTATAGCAATCAGCCCCAGCATTTT. This chain connects TRBV6-2 or TRBV6-3 to TRBJ1-5; maybe TRBD1 (6 bases). The V and J ends lost 6 bases and 0 bases respectively, with 18 bases between them. The CDR3 contains 17 residues. The germline CDR1 and CDR2 sequences are MNHEY and SVGEGT.

The chain joins TRBV6-5 to TRBJ1-5; 7 bases align to TRBD1. V shed 6 bases, J shed 0 bases, and the junction held 5 bases outside the gene matches. This CDR3 comprises 15 residues. CDR1 is MNHEY and CDR2 is SVGAGI in the germline V gene. Here the CDR3 reads CASSRGTVSNQPQHF. The CDR3 bases are TGTGCCAGCAGCCGAGGGACAGTTAGCAATCAGCCCCAGCATTTT.

The rearrangement uses TRBV5-1 and TRBJ1-1; TRBD1 matches at 8 bases. Germline CDR1 reads SGHRS; CDR2 reads YFSETQ. The CDR3 runs to 14 residues. Germline trimming cut 4 bases from V and 3 bases from J; bases unmatched to any gene: 5. The CDR3 DNA reads as TGCGCCAGCAGCGTTAGACAGGGGCACACTGAAGCTTTCTTT. Translating it yields CASSVRQGHTEAFF.

The rearrangement joins TRBV7-2 to TRBJ1-1; no reliable D call. This CDR3 is built from 16 residues. V shed 3 bases and J shed 0 bases, with 14 bases lying between them. Germline-derived CDR1 and CDR2 are SGHTA and FQGNSA. The CDR3 loop is CASSFDPRGLNTEAFF. The CDR3 DNA sequence: TGTGCCAGCAGCTTCGACCCACGCGGTTTGAACACTGAAGCTTTCTTT.